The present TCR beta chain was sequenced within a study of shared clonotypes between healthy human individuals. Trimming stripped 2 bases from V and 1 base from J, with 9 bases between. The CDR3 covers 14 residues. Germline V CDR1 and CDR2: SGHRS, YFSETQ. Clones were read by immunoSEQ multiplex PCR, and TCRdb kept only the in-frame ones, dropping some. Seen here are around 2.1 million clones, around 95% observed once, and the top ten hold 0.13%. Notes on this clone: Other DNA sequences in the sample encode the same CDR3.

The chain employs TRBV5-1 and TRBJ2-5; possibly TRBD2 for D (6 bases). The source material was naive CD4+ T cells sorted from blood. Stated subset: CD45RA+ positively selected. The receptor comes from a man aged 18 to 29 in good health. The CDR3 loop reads CASSFGDSQETQYF. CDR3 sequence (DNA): TGCGCCAGCAGCTTCGGGGACTCCCAAGAGACCCAGTACTTC.